This T cell receptor (beta chain) emerged from a study of CD8 T cells in ankylosing spondylitis. TCRdb passed the 5' RACE reads through MiXCR, listing each CDR3 protein once. The profile shows approximately 500,000 distinct CDR3 sequences, roughly 12% of them singletons. There are many counts of this clonotype. Its antigen is unidentified. Study outcomes and limitations: Seemingly distinctive of ankylosing spondylitis blood was a TCR beta motif formed by eight highly homologous variants. Clones linked to the disease showed a CD8+ phenotype. They occurred at relatively low frequencies in peripheral blood. Significantly higher representation of disease-linked clones was reported for matched ankylosing spondylitis synovial fluid.

The TCR was taken from a male donor with ankylosing spondylitis. The material sequenced was blood, either unsorted or a sorted T cell fraction (not recorded which).

CDR3 DNA sequence: TGTGCCAGCAGCGAGACAGGGCCTAAGAACACCGGGGAGCTGTTTTTT. Protein sequence: CASSETGPKNTGELFF. This chain uses TRBV7-8 with TRBJ2-2, with 7 bases fitting TRBD1. CDR3 size: 16 residues. Germline CDR1 and CDR2: SGHVS and FQNEAQ. The V gene end was trimmed by 5 bases and the J gene end by 1 base; junction bases not matched to a gene: 7.